The T cell receptor (beta chain) under discussion was sequenced for a study of blood T cell repertoires in COVID-19. Clones were sequenced by immunoSEQ multiplex PCR, and TCRdb holds only the in-frame ones, with some missing. The repertoire holds approximately 240,000 clones, around 80% seen once, with about 4% in the top ten. The CDR3 is made up of 15 amino acids. Germline V lookup: CDR1 SNHLY, CDR2 FYNNEI. The junction had 6 bases not matched to a gene; V was cut back by 8 bases and J by 0 bases. Sequenced input: peripheral blood. The origin of this receptor is a woman aged 40 to 50 with active or convalescent COVID-19. The rearrangement links TRBV2 to TRBJ2-2; TRBD1 matches at 7 bases. The CDR3 DNA reads as TGTGCCAGCGTTACCCAGGGGGCGAACACCGGGGAGCTGTTTTTT. Its protein is CASVTQGANTGELFF. The full variable domain, rest sourced from reference TRBV2 and TRBJ2-2, is EPEVTQTPSHQVTQMGQEVILRCVPISNHLYFYWYRQILGQKVEFLVSFYNNEISEKSEIFDDQFSVERPDGSNFTLKIRSTKLEDSAMYFCASVTQGANTGELFFGEGSRLTVL.